One and the same sample provided the 20 T cell receptor beta chains below, sequenced in a study of early T cells in non-severe SARS-CoV-2 infection. TCRdb passed the 5' RACE reads through MiXCR, listing each CDR3 protein once. Of about 26,000 distinct CDR3 sequences listed, approximately 5.1% were seen once; the top ten hold less than 4%. Sequenced material: whole blood. The receptors were sampled from an adult who was a healthcare worker with PCR-confirmed SARS-CoV-2 infection or an uninfected control (not recorded which).

This clonotype was picked up a small number of times. V and J are TRBV7-2 and TRBJ2-1, with D perhaps matching TRBD1 or TRBD2 (7 bases each). The V gene lost 1 base and the J gene lost 0 bases, with 13 bases spanning the gap. The CDR3 loop spans 17 amino acids. In germline, CDR1 is SGHTA, CDR2 FQGNSA. The CDR3 nucleotides read TGTGCCAGCAGCTTAGGACAGGGAGGGGGCTCCTACAATGAGCAGTTCTTC. Protein: CASSLGQGGGSYNEQFF.

Ten or more counts support this clonotype. The chain employs TRBV7-9 and TRBJ2-1, with D possibly TRBD2 on 7 matching bases. The CDR3 totals 17 residues. V lost 4 bases and J 7 bases, leaving 23 bases between the germline ends. Germline lookup yields CDR1 SEHNR and CDR2 FQNEAQ (reference sequence). CDR3 in amino acids: CASSSLLREGGRNEQFF. The CDR3 DNA reads TGTGCCAGCAGCTCCCTCTTGAGAGAGGGGGGGCGTAATGAGCAGTTCTTC.

This clonotype came up many times. The rearrangement joins TRBV29-1 to TRBJ1-2; D gene unclear. Germline values: CDR1 SQVTM, CDR2 ANQGSEA. The CDR3 sequence is 15 residues long. Trimming removed 1 base from V and 2 bases from J, with 14 bases in between. CDR3 nucleotide sequence: TGCAGCGTTGAAGCCGAAGGGTGGGAGAACTATGGCTACACCTTC. As protein: CSVEAEGWENYGYTF.

This clonotype turned up a few times. The genes are TRBV11-2 and TRBJ2-7, with TRBD2 identical over 9 bases. V shed 0 bases, J shed 4 bases, and the junction held 10 bases outside the gene matches. The germline V gene has CDR1 SGHAT and CDR2 FQNNGV. There are 17 residues in the CDR3. The CDR3 protein is CASSLDPLAGYPYEQYF. In DNA form, the CDR3 reads TGTGCCAGCAGCTTAGACCCCCTAGCGGGGTACCCTTACGAGCAGTACTTC.

This clonotype was counted many times. The chain's CDR3 is CASSFGQGTEAFF. CDR3 DNA: TGTGCCAGCAGCTTTGGACAGGGCACTGAAGCTTTCTTT. The chain couples TRBV7-2 to TRBJ1-1; 8 positions agree with TRBD1. Germline V gene sequence: CDR1 SGHTA, CDR2 FQGNSA. CDR3 length: 13 residues. The trim removed 3 bases at V and 4 bases at J, leaving 1 base unmatched.

The rearrangement joins TRBV6-5 to TRBJ2-3; possibly TRBD2 for D (6 bases). V was clipped by 6 bases and J by 6 bases, with 16 bases between them. The CDR3 covers 14 residues. Germline CDR1 reads MNHEY; CDR2 reads SVGAGI. This CDR3 reads CASSHEGEADTQYF. Here the CDR3 DNA reads TGTGCCAGCAGCCACGAAGGGGAGGCGGATACGCAGTATTTT.

This clonotype has ten or more counts. The chain has TRBV20-1 and TRBJ1-1; D gene unclear. Trimming shortened V by 1 base and J by 1 base, and 10 bases separated the two germline ends. Germline V gene data show CDR1 as DFQATT and CDR2 as SNEGSKA (reference sequence). The CDR3 is made up of 14 amino acids. The CDR3 reads CSARVDRKNTEAFF. The CDR3 nucleotides are TGCAGTGCTAGAGTCGACCGGAAGAACACTGAAGCTTTCTTT.

This clonotype was observed many times. The genes are TRBV6-5 and TRBJ1-1; D possibly corresponds to TRBD1 (6 bases). This CDR3 has 15 amino acids. Germline V gene lookup returns CDR1 MNHEY and CDR2 SVGAGI. V shed 0 bases and J shed 10 bases, with 18 bases lying between them. Here the CDR3 DNA reads TGTGCCAGCAGTTACTCGTCAGGGGAGGTTGAAGGAGCTTTCTTT. Its protein product is CASSYSSGEVEGAFF.

The table lists this clonotype with a few counts. This chain joins TRBV7-6 and TRBJ1-2; D not resolved. Germline loops: CDR1 SGHVS, CDR2 FNYEAQ. This CDR3 comprises 15 residues. V gave up 2 bases and J gave up 0 bases, with 10 bases separating them. DNA of the CDR3: TGTGCCAGCAGCTTATTGGCAGGAGCTAACTATGGCTACACCTTC. Amino acid sequence: CASSLLAGANYGYTF.

This clonotype was seen many times. The chain carries TRBV12-3 or TRBV12-4 and TRBJ2-6, with 8 bases lining up with TRBD2. Trimming at V came to 7 bases and at J to 0 bases, leaving 8 bases not matched to a gene. The CDR3 covers 17 residues. The CDR3 nucleotides are TGTGCCAGCACCGCGGGGGGATCCTCCTCTGGGGCCAACGTCCTGACTTTC. This codes for CASTAGGSSSGANVLTF.

This clonotype was counted ten times or more. The V gene is TRBV7-2, the J gene TRBJ1-1; 9 bases agree with TRBD1. V lost 7 bases to trimming and J lost 4 bases; unmatched junction nucleotides: 10. The CDR3 length is 15 residues. Germline-derived CDR1 and CDR2 are SGHTA and FQGNSA. CDR3 coding DNA: TGTGCCAGCACCTCTAACAGGGGGCTGAGCACTGAAGCTTTCTTT. Translation: CASTSNRGLSTEAFF. The full variable domain, in which reference TRBV7-2 and TRBJ1-1 provide the parts outside the CDR3, is GAGVSQSPSNKVTEKGKDVELRCDPISGHTALYWYRQSLGQGLEFLIYFQGNSAPDKSGLPSDRFSAERTGGSVSTLTIQRTQQEDSAVYLCASTSNRGLSTEAFFGQGTRLTVV.

In its sample, this clonotype was seen many times. The chain carries TRBV5-5 and TRBJ1-5; no clear D. This CDR3 is built from 16 residues. Trimming took 3 bases from V and 2 from J, leaving 15 bases between them. Germline-derived CDR1 and CDR2 are SGHKS and YYEKEE (reference sequence). The CDR3 protein is CASSSGRLSGNQPQHF. In nucleotides, the CDR3 is TGTGCCAGCAGCTCCGGACGGCTAAGCGGCAATCAGCCCCAGCATTTT.

This clonotype was picked up many times. This chain uses TRBV7-8 with TRBJ2-1; 12 bases match TRBD1. Germline loops: CDR1 SGHVS, CDR2 FQNEAQ. The CDR3 is 15 residues long. V trimming: 5 bases; J trimming: 6 bases; junction bases outside the gene matches: 5. CDR3 bases: TGTGCCAGCAGCAAACCGGGACAGGGGGCCAATGAGCAGTTCTTC. Translating gives CASSKPGQGANEQFF.

This clonotype has at least ten counts. The V gene is TRBV11-2, the J gene TRBJ2-1, with no clear D. V lost 4 bases and J 3 bases, leaving 10 bases between the germline ends. The germline gives CDR1 SGHAT, CDR2 FQNNGV. CDR3 length equals 14 residues. As DNA, the CDR3 is TGTGCCAGCAGCTCGAATTGGGGCTACAATGAGCAGTTCTTC. Translating gives CASSSNWGYNEQFF.

The chain has TRBV4-3 and TRBJ2-1; D is possibly TRBD1 or TRBD2 (5 bases each). The CDR3 runs to 13 residues. The V end lost 5 bases, the J end lost 9 bases, and 14 bases lay between the germline ends. Germline CDR1 reads LGHNA; CDR2 reads YSLEER. CDR3 sequence reads: CASSTGGGREQFF. The DNA of the CDR3 is TGCGCCAGCAGCACAGGTGGCGGGCGTGAGCAGTTCTTC.

The rearrangement links TRBV2 to TRBJ2-3; TRBD1 might be the D (7 bases). The germline CDR1 and CDR2 sequences are SNHLY and FYNNEI. CDR3 length: 12 residues. V lost 10 bases and J 4 bases, leaving 12 bases between the germline ends. This CDR3 reads CATRGVADTQYF. DNA for the CDR3: TGTGCCACCAGGGGGGTCGCAGATACGCAGTATTTT.

This clonotype was counted at least ten times. J is TRBJ2-6 and V is TRBV6-6; D is ambiguous. V was trimmed by 2 bases and J by 2 bases, leaving 4 bases between them. The CDR3 loop spans 14 amino acids. Germline lookup yields CDR1 MNHNY and CDR2 SVGAGI (reference sequence). CDR3 sequence: CASSYRAGANVLTF. The DNA for the CDR3 is TGTGCCAGCAGTTACAGGGCTGGGGCCAACGTCCTGACTTTC.

In this sample, this clonotype turned up many times. This sequence joins TRBV7-6 and TRBJ1-2; D unclear. This CDR3 spans 15 amino acids. CDR1 is SGHVS, CDR2 FNYEAQ, per germline. V gave up 1 base and J gave up 4 bases, with 13 bases separating them. This chain's CDR3 is CASSLEASDLYGYTF. The CDR3 region has the DNA TGTGCCAGCAGCTTAGAGGCGTCAGACCTCTATGGCTACACCTTC.

This clonotype has just a few counts. This chain joins TRBV4-1 and TRBJ2-1; 9 bases fit TRBD1. The V segment lost 5 bases and the J segment 2 bases; nucleotides outside the gene matches: 4. This CDR3 is built from 15 residues. In germline, CDR1 is MGHRA, CDR2 YSYEKL. CDR3 bases: TGCGCCAGCAGCTCGGACAGGGGCCCCTACAATGAGCAGTTCTTC. Translation: CASSSDRGPYNEQFF.

This clonotype was picked up many times. The CDR3 bases are TGCAGTGCTCCTTTAGCGGGGGGGCGCGCAGATACGCAGTATTTT. This encodes CSAPLAGGRADTQYF. J is TRBJ2-3 and V is TRBV20-1; 11 bases align to TRBD2. The CDR3 covers 15 residues. From germline, CDR1 is DFQATT and CDR2 SNEGSKA (reference sequence). The ends lost 5 bases at V and 4 bases at J; junction bases unmatched: 8.